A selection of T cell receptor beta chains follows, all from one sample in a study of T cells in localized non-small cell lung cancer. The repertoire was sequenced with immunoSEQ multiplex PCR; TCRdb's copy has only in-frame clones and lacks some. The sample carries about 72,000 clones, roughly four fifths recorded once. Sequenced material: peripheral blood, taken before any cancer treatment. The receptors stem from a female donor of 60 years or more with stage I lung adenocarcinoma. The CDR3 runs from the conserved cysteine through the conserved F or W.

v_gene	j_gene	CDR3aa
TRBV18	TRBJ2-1	CASSPQSQGVLNEQFF
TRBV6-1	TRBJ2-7	CAIYTNSYEQYF
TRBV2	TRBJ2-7	CASSGSQLGAYEQYF
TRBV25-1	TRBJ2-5	CASSEHGRGQYGETQYF
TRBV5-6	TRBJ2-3	CASSFRDRVGTDTQYF
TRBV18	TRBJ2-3	CASSPRLTDTQYF
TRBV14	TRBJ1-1	CASSQVAQGRHTEAFF
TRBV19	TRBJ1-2	CASSIGGYRGQINYGYTF
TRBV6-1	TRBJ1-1	CASGGRADTEAFF
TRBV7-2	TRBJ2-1	CASSQVAGLREQFF